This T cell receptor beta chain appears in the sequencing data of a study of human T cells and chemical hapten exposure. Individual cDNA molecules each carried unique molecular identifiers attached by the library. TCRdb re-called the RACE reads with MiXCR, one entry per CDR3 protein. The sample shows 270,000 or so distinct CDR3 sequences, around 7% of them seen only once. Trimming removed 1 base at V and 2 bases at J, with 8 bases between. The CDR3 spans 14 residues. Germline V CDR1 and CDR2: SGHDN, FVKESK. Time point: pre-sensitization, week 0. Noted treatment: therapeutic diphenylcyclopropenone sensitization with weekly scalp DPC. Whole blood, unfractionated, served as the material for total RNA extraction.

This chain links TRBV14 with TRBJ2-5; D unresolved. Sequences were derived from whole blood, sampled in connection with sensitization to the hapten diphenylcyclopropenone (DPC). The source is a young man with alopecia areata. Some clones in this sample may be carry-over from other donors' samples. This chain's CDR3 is CASSQGYSQETQYF. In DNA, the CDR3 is TGTGCCAGCAGCCAAGGATACAGTCAAGAGACCCAGTACTTC.